A selection of T cell receptor beta chains follows, all from one sample in a study of cytomegalovirus exposure and HLA in healthy donors. Produced via immunoSEQ multiplex PCR; TCRdb's table is partial and in-frame only. The sample shows around 170,000 clones, about 72% of them seen only once. The sequenced sample consisted of PBMCs. The source is a girl between 5 and 17 years old in good health and CMV-seronegative. Both conserved end residues are part of each CDR3. Each record gives: V gene, clone size, D gene, J gene, CDR3 protein, CDR3 DNA. D genes are given only for firm matches. Part of the rows lack a size; the others show once, few, many or a class for expanded clones.

TRBV6-5	-	-	TRBJ1-2	CASSYGGAPYGYTF	TGTGCCAGCAGTTACGGGGGCGCCCCCTATGGCTACACCTTC
TRBV4-1	-	-	TRBJ1-1	CASSPHGGKAFF	TGCGCCAGCAGCCCCCACGGGGGGAAAGCTTTCTTT
TRBV27	few	-	TRBJ1-2	CASSWQAGVYGYTF	TGTGCCAGCAGTTGGCAGGCAGGGGTTTATGGCTACACCTTC
TRBV18	-	TRBD2	TRBJ2-7	CASSSGTRDFSEQYF	TGTGCCAGCTCATCGGGGACTAGGGATTTCTCCGAGCAGTACTTC
TRBV19	-	-	TRBJ1-2	CASTNSDPEGGYTF	TGTGCCAGTACCAATTCGGACCCGGAGGGTGGCTACACCTTC
TRBV4-2	-	TRBD2	TRBJ2-7	CASSQGGLAGIYEQYF	TGTGCCAGCAGCCAAGGCGGACTAGCGGGTATCTACGAGCAGTACTTC
TRBV11-2	-	-	TRBJ2-3	CASSFKGSADTQYF	TGTGCCAGCAGCTTTAAAGGGAGCGCAGATACGCAGTATTTT
TRBV7-9	-	-	TRBJ2-1	CASSPGVSPNNEQFF	TGTGCCAGCAGCCCGGGAGTGTCCCCAAACAATGAGCAGTTCTTC
TRBV25-1	-	-	TRBJ1-1	CASSPLLLNTEAFF	TGTGCCAGCAGTCCCCTTTTATTGAACACTGAAGCTTTCTTT
TRBV11-2	-	-	TRBJ2-5	CASSGTEYQETQYF	TGTGCCAGTTCCGGGACTGAGTACCAAGAGACCCAGTACTTC
TRBV11-1	-	-	TRBJ1-4	CASSSRQRTNEKLFF	TGTGCCAGCAGCTCGAGACAGAGGACTAATGAAAAACTGTTTTTT
TRBV19	-	TRBD1	TRBJ1-5	CASSMKGQGVPQHF	TGTGCCAGTAGTATGAAGGGACAGGGGGTGCCCCAGCATTTT
TRBV14	-	-	TRBJ2-5	CASSMVRDQETQYF	TGTGCCAGCAGCATGGTCAGGGACCAAGAGACCCAGTACTTC
TRBV9	-	TRBD1	TRBJ1-2	CASSPTGTGNYGYTF	TGTGCCAGCTCCCCGACCGGGACAGGCAACTATGGCTACACCTTC
TRBV9	-	TRBD2	TRBJ2-1	CASSVGLAGVDEQFF	TGTGCCAGCAGCGTAGGGCTAGCGGGGGTCGATGAGCAGTTCTTC
TRBV14	-	TRBD1	TRBJ1-1	CASSQGLERGTVAFF	TGTGCCAGCAGCCAAGGCCTGGAACGGGGGACAGTGGCTTTCTTT
TRBV27	-	-	TRBJ1-5	CASSFDRFNQPQHF	TGTGCCAGCAGTTTTGACAGGTTTAATCAGCCCCAGCATTTT
TRBV27	-	-	TRBJ1-1	CATRVSRRLRNTEAFF	TGTGCCACCCGGGTAAGTCGACGGCTTCGGAACACTGAAGCTTTCTTT
TRBV27	once	TRBD1	TRBJ2-5	CASSQDREGRETQYF	TGTGCCAGCAGTCAGGACAGGGAAGGTAGAGAGACCCAGTACTTC
TRBV30	-	-	TRBJ1-2	CAWSVGSLYGYTF	TGTGCCTGGAGTGTCGGGAGTCTCTATGGCTACACCTTC
TRBV18	few	-	TRBJ2-7	CASSPLETLYEQYF	TGTGCCAGCTCGCCTCTGGAGACGCTTTACGAGCAGTACTTC
TRBV19	-	-	TRBJ1-6	CASSTLNSPLHF	TGTGCCAGTAGTACCCTCAATTCACCCCTCCACTTT
TRBV19	-	-	TRBJ1-2	CASSISFDDYGYTF	TGTGCCAGTAGTATTAGTTTCGATGACTATGGCTACACCTTC
TRBV19	-	-	TRBJ2-3	CASTYNSDSLRSDTQYF	TGTGCCAGTACCTATAACTCGGACAGCCTTCGCTCTGATACGCAGTATTTT
TRBV6-1	-	TRBD2	TRBJ2-2	CASSPRRGAGELFF	TGTGCCAGCAGTCCCCGGCGGGGGGCCGGGGAGCTGTTTTTT
TRBV6-6	-	-	TRBJ1-2	CASSYGGADGYTF	TGTGCCAGCAGTTATGGGGGGGCCGATGGCTACACCTTC
TRBV29-1	-	TRBD1	TRBJ1-3	CSVEYWTGTGNTIYF	TGCAGCGTTGAATATTGGACAGGGACTGGAAACACCATATATTTT
TRBV7-3	-	TRBD1	TRBJ2-2	CASSAQGTGELFF	TGTGCCAGCAGCGCACAGGGGACCGGGGAGCTGTTTTTT
TRBV7-3	-	-	TRBJ2-2	CASSATGTGELFF	TGTGCCAGCAGCGCCACAGGAACCGGGGAGCTGTTTTTT
TRBV7-2	once	-	TRBJ1-3	CASSPYHTSGNTIYF	TGTGCCAGCAGCCCCTATCATACCTCTGGAAACACCATATATTTT
TRBV6-5	-	-	TRBJ1-4	CASSRTGLNEKLFF	TGTGCCAGCAGTCGCACAGGGCTTAATGAAAAACTGTTTTTT
TRBV6-5	few	TRBD1	TRBJ1-6	CASSEDRGFSPLHF	TGTGCCAGCAGTGAGGACAGGGGGTTTTCACCCCTCCACTTT